The clone carrying this TCR beta chain was found a few times. The antigen remains undetermined. The data are from a study of radiation and T cells in renal cell carcinoma. Study-wide findings and caveats: Irradiated tumors held more dominant CDR3 motifs than control tumors.

The sample's treatment: treatment-naive control, cytoreductive nephrectomy. The CDR3 extends over 13 amino acids. Trimming shortened V by 5 bases and J by 3 bases, and 12 bases separated the two germline ends. Per germline, CDR1 SGHTS and CDR2 YDEGEE. Produced via immunoSEQ multiplex PCR; TCRdb's table is partial and in-frame only. The sample has 10,000 or so clones, 50% to 60% seen once. The sequencing used tumor tissue, collected from a patient whose treatment was nephrectomy without radiotherapy. The clonotype comes from a man aged 35 to 55 with renal cell carcinoma. J is TRBJ2-7 and V is TRBV5-8, with D possibly being TRBD1 (5 bases). CDR3 sequence (DNA): TGTGCCAGCAGTTCTGGACACCTCTACGAGCAGTACTTC. This translates into CASSSGHLYEQYF.